What follows are 19 T cell receptor beta chains derived from one specimen sequenced in a study of blood T cell repertoires in COVID-19. Libraries were prepared by immunoSEQ multiplex PCR; TCRdb keeps only in-frame clonotypes and omits some of them. The sample shows some 330,000 clones, more than 85% of them seen only once. Specimen: PBMCs or T cells enriched from blood (not recorded which). These receptor sequences come from a young woman who had recovered from COVID-19.

This clone was recorded only once. The chain combines TRBV28 with TRBJ2-3; 14 positions match TRBD2. The CDR3 runs 18 residues. Unmatched junction bases numbered 15, after V lost 5 bases and J lost 8 bases. CDR1 MDHEN and CDR2 SYDVKM come from the germline V gene. CDR3 sequence: CASSLHKGLAGAGGTQYF. The CDR3 DNA is TGTGCCAGCAGTCTCCACAAGGGACTAGCGGGAGCGGGCGGTACGCAGTATTTT.

The V and J genes are TRBV28 and TRBJ2-7; 10 positions match TRBD1. The CDR3 extends over 17 amino acids. Germline trimming cut 3 bases from V and 6 bases from J; bases unmatched to any gene: 14. CDR1 and CDR2 (germline): MDHEN, SYDVKM. Here the CDR3 DNA reads TGTGCCAGCAGTTTCGCCGGGACAGGGGTTTCTCCCGGCGAGCAGTACTTC. Translated, it gives CASSFAGTGVSPGEQYF.

V usage is TRBV20-1 and J usage is TRBJ1-2; no firm D call. Deletions cut 7 bases from V and 6 bases from J, with 9 bases between. The CDR3 has 10 residues. Germline V CDR1 and CDR2: DFQATT, SNEGSKA (reference sequence). CDR3 sequence (DNA): TGCAGTGGAGGTGCGGATGGCTACACCTTC. It yields the protein CSGGADGYTF.

The chain carries TRBV7-2 and TRBJ1-6; TRBD1 might be the D (5 bases). The CDR3 covers 15 residues. Deletions cut 2 bases from V and 8 bases from J, with 13 bases between. CDR1 and CDR2 from the germline V gene are SGHTA and FQGNSA. The CDR3 is CASSLRQGRDSPLHF. The CDR3 nucleotides read TGTGCCAGCAGCTTACGCCAGGGTAGGGATTCACCCCTCCACTTT.

This clone has a single count. The CDR3 sequence: CASSRSNGVPTGITGNTIYF. In nucleotides, the CDR3 is TGTGCCAGCAGCCGCTCTAATGGGGTGCCAACAGGGATAACCGGAAACACCATATATTTT. This rearrangement joins TRBV13 to TRBJ1-3; D is possibly TRBD1 (6 bases). Germline CDR1 reads PRHDT; CDR2 reads FYEKMQ (reference sequence). The length of the CDR3 is 20 residues. V lost 5 bases and J 4 bases, leaving 30 bases between the germline ends.

This clone showed up just once. The chain uses TRBV19 and TRBJ1-1, with D hard to call. Germline assignment: CDR1 LNHDA and CDR2 SQIVND (reference sequence). The CDR3 loop spans 13 amino acids. Trimming removed 4 bases at V and 2 bases at J, with 8 bases between. CDR3 bases: TGTGCCAGTAGTAGGAGGGAAAACACTGAAGCTTTCTTT. Its translation: CASSRRENTEAFF.

V and J are TRBV28 and TRBJ1-2; tentatively, D is TRBD1 (5 bases). There are 13 residues in the CDR3. V lost 5 bases to trimming and J lost 3 bases, with 10 bases between them. CDR1 is MDHEN and CDR2 is SYDVKM in the germline V gene. The CDR3 loop reads CASSLQGHYGYTF. The CDR3 bases are TGTGCCAGCAGTCTTCAGGGTCACTATGGCTACACCTTC.

The J gene is TRBJ2-3, the V gene TRBV3-1 (or the pseudogene TRBV3-2); 8 bases line up with TRBD2. Germline trimming cut 4 bases from V and 4 bases from J; bases unmatched to any gene: 7. In germline, CDR1 is LGHDT, CDR2 YNNKEL (reference sequence). The CDR3 runs 15 residues. The CDR3 protein is CASSRGTSKADTQYF. In DNA, the CDR3 is TGTGCCAGCAGCCGGGGGACTAGTAAGGCAGATACGCAGTATTTT.

V is TRBV6-1 and J is TRBJ2-1; the D gene is possibly TRBD1 (5 bases). V was trimmed by 3 bases and J by 9 bases, leaving 15 bases between them. Germline CDR1 MNHNS, CDR2 SASEGT. This CDR3 comprises 14 residues. The CDR3 sequence is CASSEAGQRSEQFF. The CDR3 bases are TGTGCCAGCAGTGAGGCAGGGCAGAGGAGTGAGCAGTTCTTC.

For this clone: This sample also contains other DNA sequences that code for the same CDR3. The chain is built from TRBV7-3 and TRBJ2-5, with D hard to call. CDR3 length equals 13 residues. The germline V gene encodes CDR1 SGHTA and CDR2 FQGTGA. V was trimmed by 0 bases and J by 5 bases, leaving 7 bases between them. CDR3 DNA: TGTGCCAGCAGCTTAACTTGGCGGGAGACCCAGTACTTC. Translated, it gives CASSLTWRETQYF.

This sequence joins TRBV6-5 and TRBJ1-6; TRBD1 is a possible D gene (5 bases). The V and J ends lost 0 bases and 10 bases respectively, with 13 bases between them. Germline CDR1 is MNHEY and CDR2 is SVGAGI. The CDR3 runs 15 residues. The CDR3 region is CASSYSNGAGSPLHF. CDR3 coding DNA: TGTGCCAGCAGTTACTCGAACGGGGCGGGATCACCCCTCCACTTT.

The chain couples TRBV28 to TRBJ1-1; 7 bases align to TRBD1. Germline V gene data show CDR1 as MDHEN and CDR2 as SYDVKM. V trimming: 4 bases; J trimming: 0 bases; junction bases outside the gene matches: 11. The CDR3 is made up of 17 amino acids. In DNA form, the CDR3 reads TGTGCCAGCAGTTCATTAACAGGGGAACAGATGAACACTGAAGCTTTCTTT. It translates to CASSSLTGEQMNTEAFF. The full variable domain, with the rest looked up from reference TRBV28 and TRBJ1-1, is DVKVTQSSRYLVKRTGEKVFLECVQDMDHENMFWYRQDPGLGLRLIYFSYDVKMKEKGDIPEGYSVSREKKERFSLILESASTNQTSMYLCASSSLTGEQMNTEAFFGQGTRLTVV.

The chain links TRBV7-9 to TRBJ1-4; tentative D call: TRBD1 (6 bases). With 10 bases removed from V and 4 bases from J, the gap between germline ends came to 10 bases. The CDR3 contains 12 residues. CDR1 is SEHNR, CDR2 FQNEAQ, per germline (reference sequence). In DNA form, the CDR3 reads TGTGCCACAAAGGGGGATAATGAAAAACTGTTTTTT. Translation gives CATKGDNEKLFF.

This clone showed up just a few times. The V and J genes are TRBV11-2 and TRBJ1-2; unclear D gene. The V gene lost 5 bases and the J gene lost 3 bases, with 10 bases spanning the gap. Germline V gene data show CDR1 as SGHAT and CDR2 as FQNNGV. The CDR3 runs to 13 residues. CDR3 sequence reads: CASSARVDYGYTF. The CDR3 coding sequence is TGTGCCAGCAGCGCGCGGGTAGACTATGGCTACACCTTC.

V and J are TRBV15 and TRBJ1-1; D unclear. V lost 6 bases, J lost 1 base, and 12 bases lay in between. The germline gives CDR1 LNHNV, CDR2 YYDKDF (reference sequence). The CDR3 is 14 amino acids. The CDR3 nucleotides are TGTGCCACCAGTAGAAGCGACCCGAACACTGAAGCTTTCTTT. This sequence encodes CATSRSDPNTEAFF.

V usage is TRBV7-9 and J usage is TRBJ2-7; the match to TRBD1 covers 8 bases. The germline V gene has CDR1 SEHNR and CDR2 FQNEAQ (reference sequence). The CDR3 runs 16 residues. V gave up 4 bases and J gave up 3 bases; unmatched junction bases: 11. The CDR3 sequence is CASSSSGTGYYYEQYF. The CDR3 DNA sequence: TGTGCCAGCAGCTCATCCGGGACAGGATACTACTACGAGCAGTACTTC.

The J gene is TRBJ1-2, the V gene TRBV7-2; 7 bases match TRBD1. Germline loops: CDR1 SGHTA, CDR2 FQGNSA. J lost 6 bases, V lost 4 bases, and 8 bases had no gene match. This CDR3 region has 14 residues. The CDR3 DNA reads TGTGCCAGCAGCTCAAGACAGGGTGCAAATGGCTACACCTTC. Its translation is CASSSRQGANGYTF.

The V call is TRBV4-3, the J call TRBJ2-7; 7 bases are shared with TRBD2. The CDR3 covers 14 residues. J was trimmed by 3 bases and V by 0 bases; bases with no gene match: 2. CDR1 is LGHNA, CDR2 YSLEER, per germline. The CDR3 DNA reads TGCGCCAGCAGCCAAGATTGGGGGGGCTACGAGCAGTACTTC. Translation: CASSQDWGGYEQYF.

This chain connects TRBV7-6 to TRBJ2-3, with 15 nucleotides matching TRBD2. Per germline, CDR1 SGHVS and CDR2 FNYEAQ. The length of the CDR3 is 17 residues. V shed 4 bases and J 2 bases; nucleotides not matched to a gene: 4. DNA of the CDR3: TGTGCCAGCAGCTCGGGGACTAGCGGGGGGTCCACAGATACGCAGTATTTT. It encodes CASSSGTSGGSTDTQYF. The full variable domain, its missing parts supplied by reference TRBV7-6 and TRBJ2-3, is GAGVSQSPRYKVTKRGQDVALRCDPISGHVSLYWYRQALGQGPEFLTYFNYEAQQDKSGLPNDRFSAERPEGSISTLTIQRTEQRDSAMYRCASSSGTSGGSTDTQYFGPGTRLTVL.